The clone carrying this T cell receptor (beta chain) was found many times. Its antigen is unidentified. The data were taken from a study of T cell repertoires in cytomegalovirus infection. Whole-study context: It was the public TCR beta signatures that indicated both CMV infection and matching HLA type. The study, taken as a whole, reports: HLA-C-restricted TCR beta clonotypes specific for CMV led the ex vivo response. The cumulative frequency of public TCR beta families identified carriers of CMV plus the relevant HLA.

Each CDR3 protein is one row after TCRdb ran MiXCR on the reads. The sample has hundreds of thousands of distinct CDR3 sequences; 25% to 40% are singletons. The germline gives CDR1 MNHNS, CDR2 SASEGT. V lost 3 bases and J lost 3, with 6 bases in between. The CDR3 consists of 13 residues. This TCR was sampled from a human donor in good health (CMV status not recorded). Some clones in this sample may be carry-over from other donors' samples. The sequencing input was PBMCs. The rearrangement joins TRBV6-1 to TRBJ1-5; no clear D gene. The CDR3 protein is CASSEKDNQPQHF. The CDR3 DNA follows: TGTGCCAGCAGTGAGAAAGACAATCAGCCCCAGCATTTT.